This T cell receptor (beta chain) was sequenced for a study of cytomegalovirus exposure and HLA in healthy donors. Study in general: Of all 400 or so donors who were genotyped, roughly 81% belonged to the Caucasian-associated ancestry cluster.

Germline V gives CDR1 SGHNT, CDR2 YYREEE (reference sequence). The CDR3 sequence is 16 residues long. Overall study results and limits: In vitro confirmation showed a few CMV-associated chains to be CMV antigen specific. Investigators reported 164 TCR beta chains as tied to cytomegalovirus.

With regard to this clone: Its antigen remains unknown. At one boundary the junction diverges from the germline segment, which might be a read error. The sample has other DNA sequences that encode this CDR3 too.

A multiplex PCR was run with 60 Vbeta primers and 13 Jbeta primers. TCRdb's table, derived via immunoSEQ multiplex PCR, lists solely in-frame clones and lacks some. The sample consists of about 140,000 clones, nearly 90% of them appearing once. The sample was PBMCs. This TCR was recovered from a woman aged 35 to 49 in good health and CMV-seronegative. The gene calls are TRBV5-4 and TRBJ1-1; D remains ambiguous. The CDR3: CASSLALGSLNTEAFF. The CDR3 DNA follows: TGTGCCAGCAGCTTGGCCCTAGGCAGCTTGAACACTGAGGCTTTCTTT.